This T cell receptor (beta chain) was obtained from a study of blood T cell repertoires in COVID-19. The data were produced by immunoSEQ multiplex PCR, yet TCRdb's version contains in-frame clones alone and is incomplete. Of more than 50,000 clones detected, about 93% appear once; the ten largest clones hold approximately 16%. CDR1 is SGHRS, CDR2 YFSETQ, per germline. This CDR3 is 15 amino acids long. V lost 0 bases and J lost 7; bases outside the gene matches: 6. The receptor was isolated from a man older than 75 with acute or convalescent COVID-19. Sequencing used peripheral blood. The chain uses TRBV5-1 and TRBJ2-2, with TRBD1 matching 7 bases. The CDR3 nucleotides are TGCGCCAGCAGCTTGGGTAGGGGGCAGGACGGGGAGCTGTTTTTT. Its translation is CASSLGRGQDGELFF.